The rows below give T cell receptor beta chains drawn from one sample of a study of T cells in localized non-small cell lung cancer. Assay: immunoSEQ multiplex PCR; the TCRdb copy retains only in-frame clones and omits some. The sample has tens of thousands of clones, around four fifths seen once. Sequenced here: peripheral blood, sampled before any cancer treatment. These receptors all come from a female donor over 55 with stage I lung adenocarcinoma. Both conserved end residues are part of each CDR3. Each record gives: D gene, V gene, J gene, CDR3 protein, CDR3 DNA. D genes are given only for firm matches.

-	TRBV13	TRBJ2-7	CASSLLVVSPYEQYF	TGTGCCAGCAGCTTACTGGTCGTTTCACCCTACGAGCAGTACTTC
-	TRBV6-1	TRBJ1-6	CASSADSSSYNSPLHF	TGTGCCAGCAGTGCGGACAGCAGCTCCTATAATTCACCCCTCCACTTT
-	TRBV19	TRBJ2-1	CASSMMGQGAYNEQFF	TGTGCCAGTAGTATGATGGGCCAGGGAGCCTACAATGAGCAGTTCTTC
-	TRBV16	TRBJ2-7	CASRGSSGSSYEQYF	TGTGCCAGCAGAGGGTCGTCAGGCTCCTCCTACGAGCAGTACTTC
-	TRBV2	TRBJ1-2	CASSPLDYGYTF	TGTGCCAGCAGCCCCCTCGACTATGGCTACACCTTC
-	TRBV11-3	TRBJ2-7	CASSKGSSYEQYF	TGTGCCAGCAGCAAGGGGTCCTCCTACGAGCAGTACTTC
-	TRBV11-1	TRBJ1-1	CASSDRRTNTEAFF	TGTGCCAGCAGCGATCGCAGGACTAACACTGAAGCTTTCTTT
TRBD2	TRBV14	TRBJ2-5	CASSQFSGAETQYF	TGTGCCAGCAGCCAATTTAGCGGGGCAGAGACCCAGTACTTC
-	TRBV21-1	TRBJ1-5	CASSKRRGYQPQHF	TGTGCCAGCAGCAAAAGACGCGGGTACCAGCCCCAGCATTTT
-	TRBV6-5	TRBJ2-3	CASSYRLGGTQYF	TGTGCCAGCAGTTACCGTCTGGGCGGTACGCAGTATTTT
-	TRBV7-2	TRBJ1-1	CASSLQVGGTEAFF	TGTGCCAGCAGCTTACAGGTCGGGGGGACTGAAGCTTTCTTT
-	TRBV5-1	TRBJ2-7	CASSLGGSAEQYF	TGCGCCAGCAGCCTTGGGGGGTCCGCCGAGCAGTACTTC
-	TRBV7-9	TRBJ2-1	CASTHRDIVNEQFF	TGTGCCAGCACCCACCGGGACATAGTCAATGAGCAGTTCTTC